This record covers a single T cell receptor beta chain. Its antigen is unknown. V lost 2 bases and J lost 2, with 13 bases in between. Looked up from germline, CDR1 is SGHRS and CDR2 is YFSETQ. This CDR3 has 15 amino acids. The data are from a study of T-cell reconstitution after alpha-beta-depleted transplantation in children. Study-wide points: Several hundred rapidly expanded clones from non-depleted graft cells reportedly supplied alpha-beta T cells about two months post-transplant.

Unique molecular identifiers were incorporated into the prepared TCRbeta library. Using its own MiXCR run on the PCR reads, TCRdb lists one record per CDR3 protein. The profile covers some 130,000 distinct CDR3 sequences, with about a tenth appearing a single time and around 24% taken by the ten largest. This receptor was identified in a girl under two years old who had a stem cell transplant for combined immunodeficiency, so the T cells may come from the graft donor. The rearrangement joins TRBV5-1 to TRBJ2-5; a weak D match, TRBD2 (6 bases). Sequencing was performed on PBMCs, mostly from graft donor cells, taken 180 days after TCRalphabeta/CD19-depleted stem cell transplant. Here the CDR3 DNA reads TGCGCCAGCAGCTTTTGGGGAGGCTTACAAGAGACCCAGTACTTC. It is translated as CASSFWGGLQETQYF.